The 31 T cell receptor beta chains reported below all come from one sample, sequenced in a study of T cells in Graves' hyperthyroidism and ophthalmopathy. The TCR beta CDR3 regions underwent amplification using RNA transcripts as the source. The HTBI set primed first-round TCR CDR3 RT-PCR. TCRdb analysed the multiplex PCR reads with MiXCR anew, one entry per CDR3 protein. The data contain 500,000 to 750,000 distinct CDR3 sequences, 13% to 15% of them seen just once; the ten biggest clones take up roughly 7%. Sequenced: blood. Receptors were obtained from a woman aged 18-29 years with Graves' ophthalmopathy.

This clonotype occurred many times. The CDR3 coding sequence is TGTGCCATCAGTGAGTCGGCGGGAGCGGTAGAACATAATGAGCAGTTCTTC. Translation: CAISESAGAVEHNEQFF. The chain employs TRBV10-3 and TRBJ2-1, with 7 bases fitting TRBD2. Germline V gives CDR1 ENHRY, CDR2 SYGVKD. The V segment lost 0 bases and the J segment 7 bases; nucleotides outside the gene matches: 12. The CDR3 has 17 residues.

Many counts were recorded for this clonotype. This chain connects TRBV29-1 to TRBJ2-7; D is possibly TRBD2 (7 bases). This CDR3 is built from 14 residues. Trimming removed 4 bases at V and 3 bases at J, with 16 bases between. Germline V gene lookup returns CDR1 SQVTM and CDR2 ANQGSEA. This chain's CDR3 is CSVASWGGLYEQYF. The CDR3 DNA reads TGCAGCGTTGCCTCGTGGGGGGGGCTCTACGAGCAGTACTTC.

This clonotype was counted many times. The chain's CDR3 is CASSLGGQKYEQYF. CDR3 coding DNA: TGTGCCAGCAGTTTAGGAGGACAGAAGTACGAGCAGTACTTC. The chain carries TRBV12-3 or TRBV12-4 and TRBJ2-7; TRBD1 might be the D (6 bases). The length of the CDR3 is 14 residues. Trimming stripped 1 base from V and 4 bases from J, with 11 bases between.

This clonotype was counted many times. This chain links TRBV2 with TRBJ2-3; 7 positions match TRBD2. This CDR3 contains 16 residues. CDR1 SNHLY and CDR2 FYNNEI come from the germline V gene. V lost 5 bases to trimming and J lost 0 bases; unmatched junction nucleotides: 8. The CDR3 sequence: CASSSREDTSTDTQYF. CDR3 nucleotide sequence: TGTGCCAGCAGTTCACGGGAGGACACTAGCACAGATACGCAGTATTTT.

In this sample, this clonotype turned up many times. The chain links TRBV11-2 to TRBJ1-1; D is undetermined. The CDR3 extends over 16 amino acids. Germline V lookup: CDR1 SGHAT, CDR2 FQNNGV. The germline V and J ends were trimmed by 1 base and 4 bases, with 16 bases remaining between them. The CDR3, as DNA: TGTGCCAGCAGCTTAGGTTCGCGCCCTCTGGGCACTGAAGCTTTCTTT. Translation: CASSLGSRPLGTEAFF.

This clonotype was recorded a few times. The junction and the germline gene differ at one end; a read error may be behind it. The chain recombines TRBV30 with TRBJ2-4, with a tentative D call TRBD2 (6 bases). Germline-derived CDR1 and CDR2 are GTSNPN and SVGIG (reference sequence). This CDR3 is 16 amino acids long. The CDR3 reads CAWSKGRDLAKNTQYF. CDR3 in DNA: TGTGCCTGGAGTAAGGGCAGGGACTTAGCCAAAAACACTCAGTACTTC.

V and J are TRBV4-2 and TRBJ2-2, with 13 bases matching TRBD2. From germline, CDR1 is LGHNA and CDR2 YNFKEQ. With V trimmed by 1 base and J by 0 bases, 8 bases remained unmatched. This CDR3 has 20 amino acids. The CDR3 region has the DNA TGTGCCAGCAGCCAAGTCGAGGGACTAGCGGGATTAACGAACACCGGGGAGCTGTTTTTT. This codes for CASSQVEGLAGLTNTGELFF.

This clonotype appeared many times. V gene TRBV6-1 combines with J gene TRBJ2-7; 12 nucleotides match TRBD2. Per germline, CDR1 MNHNS and CDR2 SASEGT. The CDR3 is 15 residues long. The junction had 8 bases not matched to a gene; V was cut back by 6 bases and J by 5 bases. In DNA, the CDR3 is TGTGCCAGCAGACAGACTAGCGGGAGAACCAACGAGCAGTACTTC. Protein product: CASRQTSGRTNEQYF.

This clonotype was seen ten or more times. The rearrangement uses TRBV4-3 and TRBJ2-7; perhaps TRBD1 as D (6 bases). Germline V CDR1 and CDR2: LGHNA, YSLEER. The CDR3 is 15 amino acids. Trimming left V 4 bases short and J 3 bases short, with 16 bases between. In nucleotides, the CDR3 is TGCGCCAGCAGCCGGAAGGACAGTGGATACTACGAGCAGTACTTC. It encodes CASSRKDSGYYEQYF.

This clonotype was seen at least ten times. The V gene is TRBV9, the J gene TRBJ2-7; either TRBD1 or TRBD2 may fit D (5 bases each). V shed 3 bases and J shed 2 bases, with 12 bases lying between them. CDR1 is SGDLS, CDR2 YYNGEE, per germline. The CDR3 is 14 amino acids. The CDR3 sequence is CASSGRDRPYEQYF. CDR3 DNA: TGTGCCAGCAGCGGCCGGGACCGTCCCTACGAGCAGTACTTC.

Concerning this clonotype: The conserved phenylalanine or tryptophan normally closing the CDR3 is absent here, so this likely arose from a read error. The gene calls are TRBV12-3 or TRBV12-4 and TRBJ1-5; D is ambiguous. The CDR3 is 13 amino acids. V lost 6 bases, J lost 5 bases, and 11 bases lay in between. For the CDR3, the DNA is TGTGCCAGCAGCCTCGGGCAGGATCAGCCCCAGCATTCT. Its protein is CASSLGQDQPQHS.

In its sample, this clonotype was seen many times. The V and J genes are TRBV6-1 and TRBJ2-1; 8 bases agree with TRBD2. Germline CDR1 is MNHNS and CDR2 is SASEGT. The CDR3 loop spans 17 amino acids. Germline trimming cut 1 base from V and 2 bases from J; bases unmatched to any gene: 7. The CDR3 DNA sequence: TGTGCCAGCAGTGAAGTCGCGGGAGGATTCACCTACAATGAGCAGTTCTTC. Its protein product is CASSEVAGGFTYNEQFF.

This clonotype was counted ten times or more. V usage is TRBV20-1 and J usage is TRBJ2-7; D perhaps matches TRBD2 (5 bases). The CDR3 loop spans 14 amino acids. Trimming cost V 3 bases and J 3 bases, with 15 bases left between them. Germline CDR1 and CDR2: DFQATT and SNEGSKA (reference sequence). CDR3 in DNA: TGCAGTGCTAGCGACTACTCACAAAACTACGAGCAGTACTTC. It translates to CSASDYSQNYEQYF.

In its sample, this clonotype was seen many times. This chain links TRBV28 with TRBJ2-2, with 7 bases fitting TRBD1. The CDR3 loop spans 17 amino acids. Germline trimming cut 3 bases from V and 0 bases from J; bases unmatched to any gene: 7. The V gene's germline CDR1 is MDHEN and CDR2 SYDVKM. The CDR3 loop is CASSLLRDSTNTGELFF. The CDR3 DNA is TGTGCCAGCAGTTTGCTCCGGGACAGTACGAACACCGGGGAGCTGTTTTTT.

Concerning this clonotype: Possible read error: a much larger clone is one base away. The CDR3 protein is CASSFTDGPYEQYF. The DNA of the CDR3 is TGCGCCAGCAGCTTCACGGACGGACCGTACGAGCAGTACTTC. This chain links TRBV5-1 with TRBJ2-7; no clear D gene. From germline, CDR1 is SGHRS and CDR2 YFSETQ. This CDR3 has 14 amino acids. The V end lost 2 bases, the J end lost 4 bases, and 13 bases lay between the germline ends.

Only a few counts were recorded for this clonotype. The V and J genes are TRBV18 and TRBJ2-1; 10 bases fit TRBD2. J was trimmed by 2 bases and V by 0 bases; bases with no gene match: 4. This CDR3 has 17 residues. CDR1 and CDR2 from the germline V gene are KGHSH and LQKENI. The CDR3: CASSPPGLASPYNEQFF. The CDR3 coding sequence is TGTGCCAGCTCACCACCGGGACTAGCGTCCCCCTACAATGAGCAGTTCTTC.

This clonotype was found many times. The J gene is TRBJ2-7, the V gene TRBV2; 10 positions agree with TRBD1. Germline CDR1 reads SNHLY; CDR2 reads FYNNEI. The CDR3 contains 15 residues. The junction had 7 bases not matched to a gene; V was cut back by 6 bases and J by 2 bases. The CDR3 region has the DNA TGTGCCAGCAGGAACTACGGGACAGGGGCCTACGAGCAGTACTTC. Translated, it gives CASRNYGTGAYEQYF.

This clonotype was counted many times. The rearrangement uses TRBV7-2 and TRBJ1-5, with 8 bases that match TRBD1. With V trimmed by 1 base and J by 7 bases, 15 bases remained unmatched. This CDR3 spans 18 amino acids. Looked up from germline, CDR1 is SGHTA and CDR2 is FQGNSA. The CDR3 here is CASSLVGGGRGQDQPQHF. The DNA of the CDR3 is TGTGCCAGCAGCTTAGTAGGGGGCGGCAGGGGGCAGGACCAGCCCCAGCATTTT.

For this clonotype: This may be a read error, as it is one base from a much larger clone. The rearrangement joins TRBV7-2 to TRBJ2-1; 9 nucleotides line up with TRBD1. The DNA end favors TRBJ2-7, so the J call may be wrong. The CDR3 covers 14 residues. CDR1 and CDR2 from the germline V gene are SGHTA and FQGNSA. The CDR3 loop is CASKGTGSYNEQYF. DNA for the CDR3: TGTGCCAGCAAGGGGACAGGGTCCTACAATGAGCAGTACTTC.

The V call is TRBV3-1, the J call TRBJ2-5; 16 nucleotides agree with TRBD2. J was trimmed by 5 bases and V by 4 bases; bases with no gene match: 4. From germline, CDR1 is LGHDT and CDR2 YNNKEL (reference sequence). The CDR3 is made up of 16 amino acids. Here the CDR3 reads CASSPGLAGGKETQYF. CDR3 coding DNA: TGTGCCAGCAGCCCGGGACTAGCGGGGGGGAAGGAGACCCAGTACTTC.

The V call is TRBV4-1, the J call TRBJ1-4; D gene ambiguous. This CDR3 spans 16 amino acids. Germline loops: CDR1 MGHRA, CDR2 YSYEKL. V lost 0 bases and J lost 0, with 8 bases in between. The DNA for the CDR3 is TGCGCCAGCAGCCAAGATCCAGGCACAACTAATGAAAAACTGTTTTTT. Translated: CASSQDPGTTNEKLFF.

The chain combines TRBV7-9 with TRBJ2-7; 9 bases agree with TRBD1. This CDR3 is built from 14 residues. Germline trimming cut 7 bases from V and 3 bases from J; bases unmatched to any gene: 7. Germline V gives CDR1 SEHNR, CDR2 FQNEAQ (reference sequence). In nucleotides, the CDR3 is TGTGCCAGCACTCAAACAGGGGGCTACTACGAGCAGTACTTC. Translated, it gives CASTQTGGYYEQYF.

This clonotype was counted many times. The V and J genes are TRBV30 and TRBJ2-1, with D tentatively TRBD2 (5 bases). The CDR3 is 13 amino acids. Trimming left V 3 bases short and J 5 bases short, with 11 bases between. Per germline, CDR1 GTSNPN and CDR2 SVGIG (reference sequence). CDR3 loop: CAWSWTSDNEQFF. CDR3 nucleotide sequence: TGTGCCTGGAGCTGGACTTCGGACAATGAGCAGTTCTTC.

This clonotype was found many times. The chain recombines TRBV18 with TRBJ2-3; D possibly corresponds to TRBD1 (6 bases). Trimming removed 1 base at V and 0 bases at J, with 11 bases between. CDR1 is KGHSH, CDR2 LQKENI, per germline. The CDR3 is made up of 16 amino acids. This CDR3 reads CASSPRGQFSTDTQYF. The CDR3 nucleotides are TGTGCCAGCTCACCACGAGGACAGTTTAGCACAGATACGCAGTATTTT.

V gene TRBV18 combines with J gene TRBJ1-2; no definite D call. Trimming shortened V by 2 bases and J by 4 bases, and 14 bases separated the two germline ends. The CDR3 runs to 15 residues. CDR1 and CDR2 from the germline V gene are KGHSH and LQKENI. The CDR3 bases are TGTGCCAGCTCACCAGCGGACGGACCCCGCTATGGCTACACCTTC. It is translated as CASSPADGPRYGYTF.

To note about this clonotype: This clone may be a read error of a much larger clone one base away. The V call is TRBV24-1, the J call TRBJ2-7, with TRBD2 matching over 13 bases. The CDR3 covers 15 residues. CDR1 and CDR2 from the germline V gene are KGHDR and SFDVKD. CDR3 in DNA: TGTGCCACCAGTGACCTTGGGACTAGCGGGAAAGAGCATTACTTC. Translation gives CATSDLGTSGKEHYF.

This clonotype came up many times. V is TRBV28 and J is TRBJ2-7; TRBD1 aligns across 8 bases. CDR1 and CDR2 (germline): MDHEN, SYDVKM. The CDR3 runs to 14 residues. V gave up 3 bases and J gave up 7 bases; unmatched junction bases: 8. The CDR3, as DNA: TGTGCCAGCAGTTTGAACAGGGGGGCGGGGGAGCAGTACTTC. Translating it yields CASSLNRGAGEQYF.

This clonotype was counted at least ten times. The rearrangement links TRBV6-1 to TRBJ1-2, with D possibly TRBD1 on 5 matching bases. The V end lost 1 base, the J end lost 5 bases, and 14 bases lay between the germline ends. Germline CDR1 MNHNS, CDR2 SASEGT. The CDR3 has 15 residues. In DNA, the CDR3 is TGTGCCAGCAGTGAAGAGGTATGGGGCACTTATGGCTACACCTTC. It translates to CASSEEVWGTYGYTF.

This clonotype was recorded at least ten times. V gene TRBV11-3 combines with J gene TRBJ2-1; 9 nucleotides align to TRBD1. Germline V gene sequence: CDR1 SGHNT, CDR2 YENEEA. Germline trimming cut 2 bases from V and 8 bases from J; bases unmatched to any gene: 10. CDR3 length: 16 amino acids. CDR3 sequence reads: CASSLSGTGRWDEQFF. The CDR3 DNA is TGTGCCAGCAGCTTATCCGGGACAGGGCGGTGGGATGAGCAGTTCTTC.

Remarks on this clonotype: Being one base from a much bigger clone, this may be a read error. The chain uses TRBV20-1 and TRBJ2-7; 7 bases fit TRBD2. CDR3 length: 17 amino acids. Germline CDR1 is DFQATT and CDR2 is SNEGSKA (reference sequence). CDR3 sequence reads: CGARADDREDSSYEQYF. The DNA of the CDR3 is TGCGGTGCTAGAGCCGACGACCGGGAGGATAGCTCCTACGAGCAGTACTTC.

In its sample, this clonotype was seen a few times. The V and J genes are TRBV27 and TRBJ2-2; D not resolved. CDR1 and CDR2 (germline): MNHEY, SMNVEV (reference sequence). The ends were cut back, 6 bases at V and 5 bases at J, with 10 bases in the middle. CDR3 size: 13 residues. The CDR3 reads CASSDGWTGELFF. The CDR3 nucleotides are TGTGCCAGCAGCGACGGATGGACCGGGGAGCTGTTTTTT.